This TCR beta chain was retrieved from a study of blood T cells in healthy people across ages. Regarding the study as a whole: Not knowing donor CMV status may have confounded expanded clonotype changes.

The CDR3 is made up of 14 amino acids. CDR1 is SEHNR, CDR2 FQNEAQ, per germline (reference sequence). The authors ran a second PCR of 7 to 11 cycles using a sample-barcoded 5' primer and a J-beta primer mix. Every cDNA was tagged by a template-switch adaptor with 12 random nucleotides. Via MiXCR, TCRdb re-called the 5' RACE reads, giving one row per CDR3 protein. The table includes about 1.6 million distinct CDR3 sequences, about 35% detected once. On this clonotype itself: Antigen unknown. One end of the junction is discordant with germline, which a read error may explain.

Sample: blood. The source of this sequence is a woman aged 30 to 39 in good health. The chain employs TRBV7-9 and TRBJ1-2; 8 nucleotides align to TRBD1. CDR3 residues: CASYPPGGFVGYTF. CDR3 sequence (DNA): TGCGCCAGCTATCCCCCAGGGGGCTTTGTTGGCTACACCTTC.